Only a few counts were recorded for the clone carrying this T cell receptor beta chain. Antigen: not known. Those patients with uncontrolled infection, other autoimmune disease, pregnancy or lactation were excluded. Fresh peripheral blood, 10 ml, yielded the PBMCs. This record comes from a study of T cells in Graves' hyperthyroidism and ophthalmopathy. Study summary: Blood from the periphery was taken at initial diagnosis, before any treatment. Study-level findings and limits: Most thyroid clonotypes expanded above 0.001 appeared in blood too.

Germline-derived CDR1 and CDR2 are DFQATT and SNEGSKA (reference sequence). The CDR3 has 13 residues. The junction had 6 bases not matched to a gene; V was cut back by 5 bases and J by 4 bases. Authors of the study amplified TCR beta CDR3 regions from RNA transcripts. A first-round RT-PCR of the TCR CDR3 used the HTBI primer set. Using its own MiXCR run on the multiplex PCR reads, TCRdb lists one record per CDR3 protein. This table has fewer than 250,000 distinct CDR3 sequences, about a sixth appearing once. The receptor's source is a man aged 50 to 60 with Graves' hyperthyroidism. This rearrangement joins TRBV20-1 to TRBJ2-3; 7 positions match TRBD1. The source material was blood. The CDR3 protein is CSAQKTGSDTQYF. CDR3 sequence (DNA): TGCAGTGCTCAAAAGACAGGGTCAGATACGCAGTATTTT.